This TCR beta chain emerged from a study of Graves' ophthalmopathy and Graves' hyperthyroidism. Study conclusions and caveats: Among expanded thyroid clonotypes above 0.001 frequency, most also occurred in blood.

RNA transcripts were the source from which TCR beta CDR3 regions were amplified. An initial RT-PCR round employing HTBI primers preceded a second-round multiplex PCR. TCRdb reanalysed the multiplex PCR reads using MiXCR and keeps one entry per CDR3 protein. In the table there are a few hundred thousand distinct CDR3 sequences, 17% of which are singletons. This clonotype was detected many times. Its target is unknown. PBMCs stemmed from more than 9.5 ml of fresh peripheral blood. The CDR3 consists of 14 residues. V lost 8 bases, J lost 3 bases, and 3 bases stayed unmatched. The source is an adult woman with stable Graves' hyperthyroidism. The sequencing input was peripheral blood. The V call is TRBV12-3 or TRBV12-4, the J call TRBJ2-2, with TRBD2 matching over 10 bases. This chain's CDR3 is CASRLAGDTGELFF. The CDR3, as DNA: TGTGCCAGCCGTCTAGCGGGAGACACCGGGGAGCTGTTTTTT.